A single sample is the source of the 21 T cell receptor beta chains below, sequenced in a study of T-cell reconstitution after alpha-beta-depleted transplantation in children. During its preparation, the TCRbeta library received unique molecular identifiers. Each CDR3 protein is one row after TCRdb ran MiXCR on the PCR reads. The sample contains some 300,000 distinct CDR3 sequences, around 9.1% of which appear only once. The sample was PBMCs, taken before TCRalphabeta/CD19-depleted stem cell transplant. The receptor source for this set is a boy younger than two with acute myeloid leukemia, due to receive a stem cell transplant.

This clonotype was found many times. The chain combines TRBV29-1 with TRBJ2-7; D is perhaps TRBD1 or TRBD2 (5 bases each). The CDR3 loop spans 14 amino acids. From germline, CDR1 is SQVTM and CDR2 ANQGSEA. V shed 7 bases and J shed 0 bases, with 16 bases lying between them. CDR3 DNA: TGCAGCGCCCACGGACAAGAGGGCTCCTACGAGCAGTACTTC. It translates to CSAHGQEGSYEQYF.

Ten or more counts support this clonotype. The chain couples TRBV20-1 to TRBJ2-5; TRBD2 matches 12 bases. Losses at the gene ends were 3 bases for V and 5 bases for J; bases not matched to a gene: 1. The CDR3 is 13 residues long. CDR1 is DFQATT and CDR2 is SNEGSKA in the germline V gene (reference sequence). CDR3 in DNA: TGCAGTGCTAGTGGACTAGCGGGGGAGACCCAGTACTTC. As protein: CSASGLAGETQYF.

There are many counts of this clonotype. The rearrangement joins TRBV6-5 to TRBJ1-5, with D unresolved. CDR1 MNHEY and CDR2 SVGAGI come from the germline V gene. Trimming cost V 0 bases and J 5 bases, with 11 bases left between them. The CDR3 runs to 15 residues. The CDR3 DNA reads TGTGCCAGCAGTTACTCTGCGGGAGCCCATCAGCCCCAGCATTTT. Translating it yields CASSYSAGAHQPQHF.

This clonotype was seen many times. This sequence joins TRBV2 and TRBJ1-1, with TRBD1 as a possible D gene (6 bases). The CDR3 spans 13 residues. CDR1 and CDR2 (germline): SNHLY, FYNNEI. V lost 8 bases, J lost 4 bases, and 14 bases lay in between. The CDR3 region has the DNA TGTGCCAGCTCAAACAGGGCATGCACTGAAGCTTTCTTT. This translates into CASSNRACTEAFF.

In its sample, this clonotype was seen many times. The J gene is TRBJ2-1, the V gene TRBV15, with a possible D match to TRBD1 (6 bases). V dropped 3 bases and J dropped 0 bases, with 15 bases sitting between them. The CDR3 covers 17 residues. Germline V CDR1 and CDR2: LNHNV, YYDKDF (reference sequence). The CDR3 loop reads CATSSTFRGSSYNEQFF. CDR3 sequence (DNA): TGTGCCACCAGCAGCACTTTTAGGGGGAGCTCCTACAATGAGCAGTTCTTC.

This clonotype was observed a few times. CDR3 loop: CASSYIVPGHKETQYF. In nucleotides, the CDR3 is TGTGCCAGCAGCTATATAGTTCCGGGACACAAAGAGACCCAGTACTTC. The chain combines TRBV6-5 with TRBJ2-5; TRBD1 is a possible D gene (6 bases). V was pared by 6 bases and J by 3 bases, with 20 bases between. Per germline, CDR1 MNHEY and CDR2 SVGAGI. The CDR3 is made up of 16 amino acids.

The rearrangement uses TRBV20-1 and TRBJ1-2; 10 bases map to TRBD1. V lost 2 bases, J lost 5 bases, and 5 bases stayed unmatched. Germline CDR1 reads DFQATT; CDR2 reads SNEGSKA (reference sequence). CDR3 length: 14 amino acids. This CDR3 is CSARKDRGPYGYTF. The CDR3 bases are TGCAGTGCTAGAAAAGACAGGGGGCCTTATGGCTACACCTTC.

This clonotype came up many times. This sequence joins TRBV4-2 and TRBJ1-1; D remains ambiguous. The V and J ends lost 0 bases and 6 bases respectively, with 8 bases between them. Germline assignment: CDR1 LGHNA and CDR2 YNFKEQ. There are 13 residues in the CDR3. CDR3 DNA sequence: TGTGCCAGCAGCCAAGATGGAGTTCCTGAAGCTTTCTTT. Amino acid sequence: CASSQDGVPEAFF.

This clonotype was seen at least ten times. This chain connects TRBV6-5 to TRBJ2-7; 13 bases are shared with TRBD2. This CDR3 spans 16 amino acids. The J segment lost 2 bases and the V segment lost 2 bases, leaving 3 bases of the junction unmatched. Per the germline V gene, CDR1 is MNHEY and CDR2 is SVGAGI. The CDR3 protein is CASSYPGTSGTYEQYF. The CDR3 coding sequence is TGTGCCAGCAGTTACCCGGGGACTAGCGGGACCTACGAGCAGTACTTC.

This clonotype has ten or more counts. The chain recombines TRBV5-1 with TRBJ2-5; 9 bases agree with TRBD1. V shed 4 bases and J 5 bases; nucleotides not matched to a gene: 12. The CDR3 length is 16 residues. Germline CDR1 is SGHRS and CDR2 is YFSETQ. The CDR3 loop reads CASSAGTGSSGETQYF. The CDR3 DNA follows: TGCGCCAGCAGCGCCGGGACAGGGTCCTCAGGGGAGACCCAGTACTTC.

This clonotype was counted many times. V is TRBV29-1 and J is TRBJ2-7; 9 positions agree with TRBD2. Germline V lookup: CDR1 SQVTM, CDR2 ANQGSEA. CDR3 length: 14 residues. Unmatched junction bases numbered 7, after V lost 4 bases and J lost 3 bases. The CDR3 reads CSVGSREGIYEQYF. The CDR3 bases are TGCAGCGTTGGATCGCGGGAGGGAATCTACGAGCAGTACTTC.

In this sample, this clonotype turned up many times. The V gene is TRBV27, the J gene TRBJ2-3, with D perhaps TRBD1 (5 bases). The CDR3 is 13 amino acids. V gave up 8 bases and J gave up 1 base, with 10 bases separating them. Germline CDR1 MNHEY, CDR2 SMNVEV (reference sequence). The CDR3 loop is CASRVGGTDTQYF. CDR3 bases: TGTGCCAGCCGGGTAGGGGGCACAGATACGCAGTATTTT.

This clonotype was seen repeatedly, ten times or more. A junction end diverges from the germline sequence, so it may reflect a read error. The chain has TRBV5-1 and TRBJ2-7, with TRBD1 matching 11 bases. The CDR3 length is 14 residues. The germline CDR1 and CDR2 sequences are SGHRS and YFSETQ. Here the CDR3 reads CASSSGTGGYEQYF. DNA of the CDR3: TGTGCCAGCAGCTCCGGGACAGGGGGCTACGAGCAGTACTTC.

This clonotype was counted only a few times. This rearrangement joins TRBV5-1 to TRBJ1-3; 7 positions agree with TRBD1. J was trimmed by 0 bases and V by 4 bases; bases with no gene match: 4. Looked up from germline, CDR1 is SGHRS and CDR2 is YFSETQ. This CDR3 spans 15 amino acids. The CDR3 spells CASSLRTGSGNTIYF. CDR3 nucleotide sequence: TGCGCCAGCAGCCTTCGGACAGGCTCTGGAAACACCATATATTTT.

This clonotype was found many times. The rearrangement uses TRBV28 and TRBJ2-3, with 12 bases fitting TRBD1. The CDR3 spans 17 residues. The V gene end was trimmed by 2 bases and the J gene end by 1 base; junction bases not matched to a gene: 4. Germline V gene lookup returns CDR1 MDHEN and CDR2 SYDVKM. This CDR3 is CASSLGTGGSGTDTQYF. CDR3 nucleotide sequence: TGTGCCAGCAGTTTAGGGACAGGGGGCTCGGGCACAGATACGCAGTATTTT.

This clonotype was counted many times. The J gene is TRBJ2-1, the V gene TRBV27; 10 bases match TRBD2. J was trimmed by 10 bases and V by 2 bases; bases with no gene match: 2. This CDR3 has 13 residues. CDR1 MNHEY and CDR2 SMNVEV come from the germline V gene (reference sequence). This CDR3 is CASSLGLAVEQFF. The CDR3 DNA follows: TGTGCCAGCAGTTTAGGACTAGCGGTAGAGCAGTTCTTC.

This clonotype was counted ten times or more. The gene calls are TRBV5-1 and TRBJ2-5; no firm D call. V was clipped by 3 bases and J by 3 bases, with 9 bases between them. Germline V lookup: CDR1 SGHRS, CDR2 YFSETQ. This CDR3 region has 13 residues. CDR3 amino acids: CASSYGPEETQYF. As DNA, the CDR3 is TGCGCCAGCAGCTATGGACCTGAAGAGACCCAGTACTTC.

This clonotype appeared a few times. The DNA for the CDR3 is TGTGCCAGCAGCTGGGGGACTCTACAAGAGACCCAGTACTTC. As protein: CASSWGTLQETQYF. The rearrangement joins TRBV7-9 to TRBJ2-5, with a tentative D call TRBD2 (6 bases). Germline CDR1 is SEHNR and CDR2 is FQNEAQ (reference sequence). V gave up 4 bases and J gave up 2 bases, with 11 bases separating them. The CDR3 length is 14 residues.

This clonotype was found a few times. CDR3 residues: CASSQVRSWQSMNTEAFF. CDR3 bases: TGTGCCAGCAGCCAAGTACGATCCTGGCAGTCCATGAACACTGAAGCTTTCTTT. The chain joins TRBV14 to TRBJ1-1; D uncertain. Between the trimmed V and J ends, which lost 1 base and 0 bases, there was a span of 18 bases. Per germline, CDR1 SGHDN and CDR2 FVKESK. This CDR3 has 18 amino acids.

This clonotype came up many times. This sequence joins TRBV4-3 and TRBJ2-2; D call uncertain. The germline V gene has CDR1 LGHNA and CDR2 YSLEER. Trimming shortened V by 4 bases and J by 4 bases, and 10 bases separated the two germline ends. This CDR3 is 14 amino acids long. In nucleotides, the CDR3 is TGCGCCAGCAGCCGCGACTGGAGCACCGGGGAGCTGTTTTTT. It is translated as CASSRDWSTGELFF.

This clonotype appeared a few times. The rearrangement joins TRBV5-1 to TRBJ1-1; D not resolved. V shed 2 bases and J shed 2 bases, with 10 bases lying between them. Germline V lookup: CDR1 SGHRS, CDR2 YFSETQ. The CDR3 covers 14 residues. CDR3 region: CASSLGISNTEAFF. The DNA for the CDR3 is TGCGCCAGCAGCTTAGGGATTTCTAACACTGAAGCTTTCTTT.